The 2 T cell receptor beta chains reported below all come from one sample, sequenced in a study of human T cells and chemical hapten exposure. Time point reported: patch test 1, 2 weeks after DPC sensitization. Treatment specified: therapeutic diphenylcyclopropenone sensitization with weekly scalp DPC. The starting material, unfractionated whole blood, was used for total RNA extraction. TCRdb reprocessed the RACE reads via MiXCR and lists one record per CDR3 protein. The data hold 40,000 to 50,000 distinct CDR3 sequences, with 3% to 4% observed a single time. Here the sequenced sample was whole blood, taken in connection with sensitization to the hapten diphenylcyclopropenone (DPC). All receptors come from a man aged 50 to 59 with alopecia areata. Some clones in this sample may be carry-over from other donors' samples.

This clonotype was detected ten times or more. The chain couples TRBV19 to TRBJ2-7, with 7 bases fitting TRBD2. V was pared by 2 bases and J by 5 bases, with 9 bases of the junction left unmatched. This CDR3 comprises 15 residues. CDR1 LNHDA and CDR2 SQIVND come from the germline V gene (reference sequence). Here the CDR3 reads CASSIPGGSRDEQYF. CDR3 sequence (DNA): TGTGCCAGTAGTATACCGGGCGGGAGCAGAGACGAGCAGTACTTC.

This clonotype appeared many times. This chain uses TRBV19 with TRBJ2-7; 10 nucleotides agree with TRBD2. The CDR3 totals 15 residues. Germline values: CDR1 LNHDA, CDR2 SQIVND (reference sequence). The V segment lost 5 bases and the J segment 1 base; nucleotides outside the gene matches: 5. CDR3 in DNA: TGTGCCAGTAGTCCATGGACTAGCGGATCCTACGAGCAGTACTTC. Its translation: CASSPWTSGSYEQYF. Together with reference TRBV19 and TRBJ2-7, the CDR3 gives the full variable domain: DGGITQSPKYLFRKEGQNVTLSCEQNLNHDAMYWYRQDPGQGLRLIYYSQIVNDFQKGDIAEGYSVSREKKESFPLTVTSAQKNPTAFYLCASSPWTSGSYEQYFGPGTRLTVT.